Listed here is a single TCR beta chain. This clonotype occurred many times. The target of this receptor is not known. It has no much larger one-base neighbor in the sample; base qualities were not kept. These data originate in a study of T cells in Graves' hyperthyroidism and ophthalmopathy (dated by TCRdb to 2018 to 2020). Study-level background: Peripheral blood samples were taken at initial diagnosis, before any treatment was given. The 90 or so discovery patients were randomly split 7:3 into training and test sets. To identify TCR V-J signatures that set the groups apart, the researchers used a discovery cohort of 100 or so patients, made up of fewer than 50 with Graves' ophthalmopathy and some 56 with stable Graves' hyperthyroidism. Once sampling was done, hyperthyroidism patients were given methimazole at a starting dose of 30 mg daily, whereas ophthalmopathy patients were given high-dose intravenous methylprednisolone. Prospective prediction of ophthalmopathy was tested in an independent validation cohort consisting of 18 to 20 hyperthyroidism patients and about 17 patients who later progressed to ophthalmopathy. The paper reports TCR Vbeta CDR3 sequencing of 130 to 150 peripheral blood samples: under 45 ophthalmopathy, under 80 hyperthyroidism and around 17 progressor patients. The study also compared thyroid tissue and blood T-cell repertoires from five or six Graves' hyperthyroidism patients. Overall results and qualifications from the work: A model built on a 13 V-J signature distinguished ophthalmopathy from stable hyperthyroidism, reaching 87.88% sensitivity and about 81% specificity in cross-validation and 80%/75% in testing. Sample size was not statistically predetermined, and investigators were not blinded to group allocation. Most expanded thyroid clonotypes (frequency above 0.001) were also found in blood, which suggests that blood repertoires may mirror thyroid immune responses. During validation, the model predicted progression to ophthalmopathy a median of approximately 6 months ahead of onset, with 60% to 71% sensitivity and 72% to 85% specificity.

The CDR3, cysteine through phenylalanine, is 13 amino acids long. This entry keeps only the CDR3 DNA: 39 bases, framed from base 1. A distance of 9 bases separates the germline ends of V and J, which lose 6 bases and 3 bases respectively. The TCR beta CDR3 regions were amplified from the RNA transcripts. A first-round RT-PCR of the TCR CDR3 used the HTBI primer set with the Qiagen OneStep RT-PCR kit. Libraries were constructed in a second round of multiplex PCR, after which size selection and purification were carried out. Paired-end sequencing of the libraries was performed with 100 bp reads on an Illumina HiSeq2000. The authors' analysis ran thus. SOAPnuke was used to process the raw data, throwing out any read that contained adapters or uncalled bases, had a mean Phred below 15, or lacked an exact constant-primer or identifier match. COPE v1.2.5 was used to merge high-quality paired reads, and clonotypes were defined as unique nucleotide sequences. Clonotypes were aligned to IMGT TRBV, TRBD and TRBJ reference segments using MiTCR v1.1. Only V-J combinations with frequency above 0.0001, covering about 99% of repertoires, were analysed. A TCS score was defined as the ratio of F50 (clonal expansion) to E x V (chaos), with BLOSUM62-based TCRdist applied between CDR3 peptides within each V-J. Welch's t-statistics and random forest reduced 500 to 650 V-J features to 10 to 15, which were used in a naive Bayes classifier (R e1071). TCRdb took the public reads, trimmed them with fastp at Q25, ran MiXCR for clone calling and kept in-frame beta chains. Rows with a matching CDR3 protein are joined into one entry that keeps the most common DNA and genes. These V and J calls derive from TCRdb rather than the authors' analysis. The sample yields about 380,000 distinct CDR3 sequences; approximately 17% were counted once. The ten largest make up 35% to 45% of the sample.

Ophthalmopathy patients had moderately to severely active disease, Clinical Activity Score of at least 3, NOSPECS grade of at least 4, and duration under 3 months. Exclusion was applied to patients with uncontrolled infections, other autoimmune diseases, pregnancy or lactation. Diagnoses were established on the basis of clinical symptoms, serum thyroxine and TRAb, thyroid ultrasound, and orbital computed tomography. PBMCs were separated from roughly 10 ml of fresh peripheral blood using Ficoll-Paque density gradient centrifugation. Total RNA was extracted using Trizol reagent, and RNA quality was assessed on an Agilent 2100 Bioanalyzer.

Sequenced sample: blood. The TCR comes from a young man with Graves' ophthalmopathy. The V and J segments used are TRBV12-3 or TRBV12-4 and TRBJ2-1; the D gene is unclear. In nucleotides, the sequence is TGTGCCAGCAGCCAGAGACGCTACAATGAGCAGTTCTTC. This codes for CASSQRRYNEQFF.